This T cell receptor (beta chain) came from a study of cytomegalovirus exposure and HLA in healthy donors. The V and J ends lost 2 bases and 0 bases, in that order; junction bases with no gene match: 6. The CDR3 length is 18 residues. The V gene's germline CDR1 is MRHNA and CDR2 SNTAGT. Note on this clone: What it recognizes is unknown.

Study-wide results and limits: The investigators catalogued about 170 TCR beta chains as cytomegalovirus-associated. In all likelihood, a cluster of highly shared sequence variants was a sequencing artifact. In a later analysis, TCR association rates varied by HLA locus: DRB1 most, HLA-C fewest.

PCR used 60 Vbeta primers and 13 Jbeta primers. Source study methods: Later analysis identified tens of millions of unique TCR beta chains, approximately 10 million shared. Data came from immunoSEQ multiplex PCR; TCRdb stores just in-frame clones and leaves some out. V, J and clone size derive from that table, while D and trimming were established from the DNA sequence. The profile shows 150,000 to 200,000 clones, roughly four fifths of them singletons. The sequence was collected from a boy between 2 and 10 years old in good health and CMV-seronegative. The rearrangement links TRBV6-4 to TRBJ2-3; TRBD2 matches at 12 bases. Material: PBMCs. CDR3 DNA sequence: TGTGCCAGCAGTGACCGTCCTCTAGCGGGGGGGAGCACAGATACGCAGTATTTT. Translation gives CASSDRPLAGGSTDTQYF.